This T cell receptor beta chain was recovered during a study of CD8+CD57+ T cells in acquired aplastic anemia. Overall study: DNA per sorted CD4+ or CD8+ sample ranged roughly 0.17 to 27.4 ug, averaging about 2.9 ug. Around 11 million reads, on average, were obtained for CD4+ cells from healthy donors.

The length of the CDR3 is 15 residues. The ends were cut back, 1 base at V and 5 bases at J, with 14 bases in the middle. The germline V gene encodes CDR1 SGHVS and CDR2 FQNEAQ. Remarks on this clonotype: The target antigen is unknown.

Whole-study findings and limits: A set of about 30 CD8+ CDR3 sequences was shared between patients and controls, and these sequences appeared highly expressed in patients.

The study profiled TCR beta VDJ and CDR3 using genomic DNA as template. Each CDR3 protein is one row after TCRdb ran MiXCR on the reads. The repertoire has 190,000 or so distinct CDR3 sequences, 61% of them found once; the top ten carry approximately 30%. The sequence derives from a human donor in good health. The V call is TRBV7-8, the J call TRBJ1-1, with D unclear. Input material: sorted CD4+, CD8+, or CD8+CD57+ T cells (not recorded which) from PBMCs. CDR3 in DNA: TGTGCCAGCAGCTTAGAAGTGGGCGGCTGGACTGAAGCTTTCTTT. It yields the protein CASSLEVGGWTEAFF.